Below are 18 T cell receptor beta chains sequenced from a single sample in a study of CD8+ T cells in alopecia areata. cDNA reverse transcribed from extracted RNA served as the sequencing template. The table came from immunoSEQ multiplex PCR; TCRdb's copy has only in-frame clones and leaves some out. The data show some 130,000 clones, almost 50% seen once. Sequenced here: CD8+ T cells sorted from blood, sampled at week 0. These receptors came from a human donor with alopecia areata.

CDR3 region: CASSLSAGAGNQPQHF. CDR3 nucleotides: TGTGCCAGCAGTTTATCGGCAGGGGCTGGCAATCAGCCCCAGCATTTT. V usage is TRBV27 and J usage is TRBJ1-5; D possibly corresponds to TRBD1 (6 bases). This CDR3 comprises 16 residues. Germline V gene data show CDR1 as MNHEY and CDR2 as SMNVEV (reference sequence). Trimming cost V 0 bases and J 2 bases, with 11 bases left between them.

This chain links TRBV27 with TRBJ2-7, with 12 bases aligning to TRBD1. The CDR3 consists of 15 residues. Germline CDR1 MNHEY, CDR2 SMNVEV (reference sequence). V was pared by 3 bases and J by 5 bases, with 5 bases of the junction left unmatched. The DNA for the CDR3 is TGTGCCAGCAGTTTGGGACAGGGGGCCACGAACGAGCAGTACTTC. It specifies CASSLGQGATNEQYF.

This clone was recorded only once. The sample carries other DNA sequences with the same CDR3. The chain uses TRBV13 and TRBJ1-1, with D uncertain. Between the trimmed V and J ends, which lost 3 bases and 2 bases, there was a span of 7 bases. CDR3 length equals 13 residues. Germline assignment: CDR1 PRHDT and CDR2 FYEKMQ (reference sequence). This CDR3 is CASSLGVNTEAFF. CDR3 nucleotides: TGTGCCAGCAGCTTGGGCGTTAACACTGAAGCTTTCTTT.

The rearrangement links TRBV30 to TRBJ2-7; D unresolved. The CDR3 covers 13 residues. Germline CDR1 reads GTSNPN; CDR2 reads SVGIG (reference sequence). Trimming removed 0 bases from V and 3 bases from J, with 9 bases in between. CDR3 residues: CAWSVDGNYEQYF. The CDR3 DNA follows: TGTGCCTGGAGTGTTGACGGCAACTACGAGCAGTACTTC.

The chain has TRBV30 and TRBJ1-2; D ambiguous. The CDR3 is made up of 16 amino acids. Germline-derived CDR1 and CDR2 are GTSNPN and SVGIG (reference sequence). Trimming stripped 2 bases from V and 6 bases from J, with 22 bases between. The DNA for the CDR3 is TGTGCCTGGAGTAAAGGTGGCAGAACCCCCTTCAATGGCTACACCTTC. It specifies CAWSKGGRTPFNGYTF. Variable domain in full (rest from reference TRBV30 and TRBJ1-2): SQTIHQWPATLVQPVGSPLSLECTVEGTSNPNLYWYRQAAGRGLQLLFYSVGIGQISSEVPQNLSASRPQDRQFILSSKKLLLSDSGFYLCAWSKGGRTPFNGYTFGSGTRLTVV.

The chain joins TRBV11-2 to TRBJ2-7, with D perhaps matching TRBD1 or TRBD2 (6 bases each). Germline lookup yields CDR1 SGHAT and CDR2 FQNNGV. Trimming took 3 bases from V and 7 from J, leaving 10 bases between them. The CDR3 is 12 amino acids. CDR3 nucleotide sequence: TGTGCCAGCAGCTTCGAAGGGGGGGAGCAGTACTTC. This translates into CASSFEGGEQYF.

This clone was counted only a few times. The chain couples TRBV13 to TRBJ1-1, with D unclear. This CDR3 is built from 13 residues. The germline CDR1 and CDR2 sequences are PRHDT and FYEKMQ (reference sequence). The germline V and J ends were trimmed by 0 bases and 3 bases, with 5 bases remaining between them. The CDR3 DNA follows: TGTGCCAGCAGCTTAGGGAGTTACACTGAAGCTTTCTTT. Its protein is CASSLGSYTEAFF.

CDR3 sequence: CASSSSGTLETQYF. The CDR3 DNA is TGTGCCAGCAGCTCATCCGGGACTCTCGAGACCCAGTACTTC. The chain uses TRBV5-6 and TRBJ2-5, with a tentative D call TRBD2 (6 bases). This CDR3 spans 14 amino acids. The germline CDR1 and CDR2 sequences are SGHDT and YYEEEE. The ends were cut back, 3 bases at V and 5 bases at J, with 14 bases in the middle.

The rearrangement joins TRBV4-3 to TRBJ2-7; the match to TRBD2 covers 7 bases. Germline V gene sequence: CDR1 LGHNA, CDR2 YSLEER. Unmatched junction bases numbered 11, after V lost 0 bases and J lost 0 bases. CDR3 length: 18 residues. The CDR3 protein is CASSQDLGEAGSSYEQYF. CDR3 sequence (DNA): TGCGCCAGCAGCCAAGATCTCGGGGAAGCGGGGTCCTCCTACGAGCAGTACTTC.

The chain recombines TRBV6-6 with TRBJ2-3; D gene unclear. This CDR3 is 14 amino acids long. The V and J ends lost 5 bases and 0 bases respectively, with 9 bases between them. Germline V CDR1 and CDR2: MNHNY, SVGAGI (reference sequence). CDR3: CASSPSPSTDTQYF. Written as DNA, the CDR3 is TGTGCCAGCAGTCCGTCCCCTAGCACAGATACGCAGTATTTT.

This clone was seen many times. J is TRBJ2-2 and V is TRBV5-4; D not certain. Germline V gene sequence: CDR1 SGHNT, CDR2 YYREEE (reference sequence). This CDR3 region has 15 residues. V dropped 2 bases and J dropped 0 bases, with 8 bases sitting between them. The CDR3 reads CASSFKGTNTGELFF. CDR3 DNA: TGTGCCAGCAGCTTTAAGGGAACGAACACCGGGGAGCTGTTTTTT.

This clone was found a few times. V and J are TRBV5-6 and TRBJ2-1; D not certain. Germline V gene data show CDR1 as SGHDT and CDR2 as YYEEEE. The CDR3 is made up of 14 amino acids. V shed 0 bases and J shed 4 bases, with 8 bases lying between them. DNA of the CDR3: TGTGCCAGCAGCTTGGCCGTGAGGTACAATGAGCAGTTCTTC. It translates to CASSLAVRYNEQFF. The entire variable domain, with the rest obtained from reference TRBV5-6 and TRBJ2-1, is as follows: DAGVTQSPTHLIKTRGQQVTLRCSPKSGHDTVSWYQQALGQGPQFIFQYYEEEERQRGNFPDRFSGHQFPNYSSELNVNALLLGDSALYLCASSLAVRYNEQFFGPGTRLTVL.

CDR3: CASSLGSAPLSYEQYF. The DNA of the CDR3 is TGTGCCAGCAGCTTAGGTTCGGCCCCACTCTCCTACGAGCAGTACTTC. This chain joins TRBV7-6 and TRBJ2-7; no reliable D call. V dropped 1 base and J dropped 0 bases, with 13 bases sitting between them. Looked up from germline, CDR1 is SGHVS and CDR2 is FNYEAQ. The CDR3 loop spans 16 amino acids.

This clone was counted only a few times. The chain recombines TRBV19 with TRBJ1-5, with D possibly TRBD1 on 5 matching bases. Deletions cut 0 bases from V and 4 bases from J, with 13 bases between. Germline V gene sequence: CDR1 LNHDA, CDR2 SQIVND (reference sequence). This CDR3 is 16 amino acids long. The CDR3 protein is CASSIDREGTNQPQHF. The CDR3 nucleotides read TGTGCCAGTAGTATAGATCGAGAAGGGACGAATCAGCCCCAGCATTTT.

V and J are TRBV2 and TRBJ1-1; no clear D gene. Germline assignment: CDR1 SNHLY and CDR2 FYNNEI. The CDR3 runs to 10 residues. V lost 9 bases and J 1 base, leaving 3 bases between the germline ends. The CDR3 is CASGNTEAFF. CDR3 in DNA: TGTGCCAGTGGGAACACTGAAGCTTTCTTT.

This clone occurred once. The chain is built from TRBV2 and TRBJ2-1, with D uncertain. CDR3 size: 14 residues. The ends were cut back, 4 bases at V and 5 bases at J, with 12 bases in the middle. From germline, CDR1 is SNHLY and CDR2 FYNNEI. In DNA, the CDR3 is TGTGCCAGCAGTGGTAGCTTACCGGACAATGAGCAGTTCTTC. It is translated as CASSGSLPDNEQFF. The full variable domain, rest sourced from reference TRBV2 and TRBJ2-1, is EPEVTQTPSHQVTQMGQEVILRCVPISNHLYFYWYRQILGQKVEFLVSFYNNEISEKSEIFDDQFSVERPDGSNFTLKIRSTKLEDSAMYFCASSGSLPDNEQFFGPGTRLTVL.

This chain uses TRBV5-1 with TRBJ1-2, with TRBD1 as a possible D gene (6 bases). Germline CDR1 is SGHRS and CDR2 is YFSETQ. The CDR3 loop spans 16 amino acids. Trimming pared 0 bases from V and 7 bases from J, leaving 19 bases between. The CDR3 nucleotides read TGCGCCAGCAGCTTGGACCGACAGAGGGTCAGGGGTGGCTACACCTTC. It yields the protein CASSLDRQRVRGGYTF.

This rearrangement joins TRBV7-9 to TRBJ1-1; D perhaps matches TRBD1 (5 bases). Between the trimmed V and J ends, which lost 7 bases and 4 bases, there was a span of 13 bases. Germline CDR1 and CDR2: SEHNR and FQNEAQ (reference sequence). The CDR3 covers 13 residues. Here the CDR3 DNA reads TGTGCCAGCACCCTCGTTGGGGGCACTGAAGCTTTCTTT. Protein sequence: CASTLVGGTEAFF. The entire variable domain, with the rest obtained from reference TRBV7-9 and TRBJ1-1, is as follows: DTGVSQNPRHKITKRGQNVTFRCDPISEHNRLYWYRQTLGQGPEFLTYFQNEAQLEKSRLLSDRFSAERPKGSFSTLEIQRTEQGDSAMYLCASTLVGGTEAFFGQGTRLTVV.